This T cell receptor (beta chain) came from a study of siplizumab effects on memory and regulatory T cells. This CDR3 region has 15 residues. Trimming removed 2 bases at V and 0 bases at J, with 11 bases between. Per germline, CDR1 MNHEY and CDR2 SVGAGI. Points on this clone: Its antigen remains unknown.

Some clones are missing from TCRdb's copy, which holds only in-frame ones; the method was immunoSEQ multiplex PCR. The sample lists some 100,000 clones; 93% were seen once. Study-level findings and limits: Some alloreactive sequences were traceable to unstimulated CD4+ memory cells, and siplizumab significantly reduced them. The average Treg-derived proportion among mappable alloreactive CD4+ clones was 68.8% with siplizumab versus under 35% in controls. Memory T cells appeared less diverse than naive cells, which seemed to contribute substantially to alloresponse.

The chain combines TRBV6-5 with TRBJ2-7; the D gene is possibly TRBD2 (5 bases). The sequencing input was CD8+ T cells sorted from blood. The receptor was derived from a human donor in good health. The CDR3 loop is CASSYLAGRSYEQYF. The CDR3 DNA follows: TGTGCCAGCAGTTACCTCGCGGGCCGCTCCTACGAGCAGTACTTC.